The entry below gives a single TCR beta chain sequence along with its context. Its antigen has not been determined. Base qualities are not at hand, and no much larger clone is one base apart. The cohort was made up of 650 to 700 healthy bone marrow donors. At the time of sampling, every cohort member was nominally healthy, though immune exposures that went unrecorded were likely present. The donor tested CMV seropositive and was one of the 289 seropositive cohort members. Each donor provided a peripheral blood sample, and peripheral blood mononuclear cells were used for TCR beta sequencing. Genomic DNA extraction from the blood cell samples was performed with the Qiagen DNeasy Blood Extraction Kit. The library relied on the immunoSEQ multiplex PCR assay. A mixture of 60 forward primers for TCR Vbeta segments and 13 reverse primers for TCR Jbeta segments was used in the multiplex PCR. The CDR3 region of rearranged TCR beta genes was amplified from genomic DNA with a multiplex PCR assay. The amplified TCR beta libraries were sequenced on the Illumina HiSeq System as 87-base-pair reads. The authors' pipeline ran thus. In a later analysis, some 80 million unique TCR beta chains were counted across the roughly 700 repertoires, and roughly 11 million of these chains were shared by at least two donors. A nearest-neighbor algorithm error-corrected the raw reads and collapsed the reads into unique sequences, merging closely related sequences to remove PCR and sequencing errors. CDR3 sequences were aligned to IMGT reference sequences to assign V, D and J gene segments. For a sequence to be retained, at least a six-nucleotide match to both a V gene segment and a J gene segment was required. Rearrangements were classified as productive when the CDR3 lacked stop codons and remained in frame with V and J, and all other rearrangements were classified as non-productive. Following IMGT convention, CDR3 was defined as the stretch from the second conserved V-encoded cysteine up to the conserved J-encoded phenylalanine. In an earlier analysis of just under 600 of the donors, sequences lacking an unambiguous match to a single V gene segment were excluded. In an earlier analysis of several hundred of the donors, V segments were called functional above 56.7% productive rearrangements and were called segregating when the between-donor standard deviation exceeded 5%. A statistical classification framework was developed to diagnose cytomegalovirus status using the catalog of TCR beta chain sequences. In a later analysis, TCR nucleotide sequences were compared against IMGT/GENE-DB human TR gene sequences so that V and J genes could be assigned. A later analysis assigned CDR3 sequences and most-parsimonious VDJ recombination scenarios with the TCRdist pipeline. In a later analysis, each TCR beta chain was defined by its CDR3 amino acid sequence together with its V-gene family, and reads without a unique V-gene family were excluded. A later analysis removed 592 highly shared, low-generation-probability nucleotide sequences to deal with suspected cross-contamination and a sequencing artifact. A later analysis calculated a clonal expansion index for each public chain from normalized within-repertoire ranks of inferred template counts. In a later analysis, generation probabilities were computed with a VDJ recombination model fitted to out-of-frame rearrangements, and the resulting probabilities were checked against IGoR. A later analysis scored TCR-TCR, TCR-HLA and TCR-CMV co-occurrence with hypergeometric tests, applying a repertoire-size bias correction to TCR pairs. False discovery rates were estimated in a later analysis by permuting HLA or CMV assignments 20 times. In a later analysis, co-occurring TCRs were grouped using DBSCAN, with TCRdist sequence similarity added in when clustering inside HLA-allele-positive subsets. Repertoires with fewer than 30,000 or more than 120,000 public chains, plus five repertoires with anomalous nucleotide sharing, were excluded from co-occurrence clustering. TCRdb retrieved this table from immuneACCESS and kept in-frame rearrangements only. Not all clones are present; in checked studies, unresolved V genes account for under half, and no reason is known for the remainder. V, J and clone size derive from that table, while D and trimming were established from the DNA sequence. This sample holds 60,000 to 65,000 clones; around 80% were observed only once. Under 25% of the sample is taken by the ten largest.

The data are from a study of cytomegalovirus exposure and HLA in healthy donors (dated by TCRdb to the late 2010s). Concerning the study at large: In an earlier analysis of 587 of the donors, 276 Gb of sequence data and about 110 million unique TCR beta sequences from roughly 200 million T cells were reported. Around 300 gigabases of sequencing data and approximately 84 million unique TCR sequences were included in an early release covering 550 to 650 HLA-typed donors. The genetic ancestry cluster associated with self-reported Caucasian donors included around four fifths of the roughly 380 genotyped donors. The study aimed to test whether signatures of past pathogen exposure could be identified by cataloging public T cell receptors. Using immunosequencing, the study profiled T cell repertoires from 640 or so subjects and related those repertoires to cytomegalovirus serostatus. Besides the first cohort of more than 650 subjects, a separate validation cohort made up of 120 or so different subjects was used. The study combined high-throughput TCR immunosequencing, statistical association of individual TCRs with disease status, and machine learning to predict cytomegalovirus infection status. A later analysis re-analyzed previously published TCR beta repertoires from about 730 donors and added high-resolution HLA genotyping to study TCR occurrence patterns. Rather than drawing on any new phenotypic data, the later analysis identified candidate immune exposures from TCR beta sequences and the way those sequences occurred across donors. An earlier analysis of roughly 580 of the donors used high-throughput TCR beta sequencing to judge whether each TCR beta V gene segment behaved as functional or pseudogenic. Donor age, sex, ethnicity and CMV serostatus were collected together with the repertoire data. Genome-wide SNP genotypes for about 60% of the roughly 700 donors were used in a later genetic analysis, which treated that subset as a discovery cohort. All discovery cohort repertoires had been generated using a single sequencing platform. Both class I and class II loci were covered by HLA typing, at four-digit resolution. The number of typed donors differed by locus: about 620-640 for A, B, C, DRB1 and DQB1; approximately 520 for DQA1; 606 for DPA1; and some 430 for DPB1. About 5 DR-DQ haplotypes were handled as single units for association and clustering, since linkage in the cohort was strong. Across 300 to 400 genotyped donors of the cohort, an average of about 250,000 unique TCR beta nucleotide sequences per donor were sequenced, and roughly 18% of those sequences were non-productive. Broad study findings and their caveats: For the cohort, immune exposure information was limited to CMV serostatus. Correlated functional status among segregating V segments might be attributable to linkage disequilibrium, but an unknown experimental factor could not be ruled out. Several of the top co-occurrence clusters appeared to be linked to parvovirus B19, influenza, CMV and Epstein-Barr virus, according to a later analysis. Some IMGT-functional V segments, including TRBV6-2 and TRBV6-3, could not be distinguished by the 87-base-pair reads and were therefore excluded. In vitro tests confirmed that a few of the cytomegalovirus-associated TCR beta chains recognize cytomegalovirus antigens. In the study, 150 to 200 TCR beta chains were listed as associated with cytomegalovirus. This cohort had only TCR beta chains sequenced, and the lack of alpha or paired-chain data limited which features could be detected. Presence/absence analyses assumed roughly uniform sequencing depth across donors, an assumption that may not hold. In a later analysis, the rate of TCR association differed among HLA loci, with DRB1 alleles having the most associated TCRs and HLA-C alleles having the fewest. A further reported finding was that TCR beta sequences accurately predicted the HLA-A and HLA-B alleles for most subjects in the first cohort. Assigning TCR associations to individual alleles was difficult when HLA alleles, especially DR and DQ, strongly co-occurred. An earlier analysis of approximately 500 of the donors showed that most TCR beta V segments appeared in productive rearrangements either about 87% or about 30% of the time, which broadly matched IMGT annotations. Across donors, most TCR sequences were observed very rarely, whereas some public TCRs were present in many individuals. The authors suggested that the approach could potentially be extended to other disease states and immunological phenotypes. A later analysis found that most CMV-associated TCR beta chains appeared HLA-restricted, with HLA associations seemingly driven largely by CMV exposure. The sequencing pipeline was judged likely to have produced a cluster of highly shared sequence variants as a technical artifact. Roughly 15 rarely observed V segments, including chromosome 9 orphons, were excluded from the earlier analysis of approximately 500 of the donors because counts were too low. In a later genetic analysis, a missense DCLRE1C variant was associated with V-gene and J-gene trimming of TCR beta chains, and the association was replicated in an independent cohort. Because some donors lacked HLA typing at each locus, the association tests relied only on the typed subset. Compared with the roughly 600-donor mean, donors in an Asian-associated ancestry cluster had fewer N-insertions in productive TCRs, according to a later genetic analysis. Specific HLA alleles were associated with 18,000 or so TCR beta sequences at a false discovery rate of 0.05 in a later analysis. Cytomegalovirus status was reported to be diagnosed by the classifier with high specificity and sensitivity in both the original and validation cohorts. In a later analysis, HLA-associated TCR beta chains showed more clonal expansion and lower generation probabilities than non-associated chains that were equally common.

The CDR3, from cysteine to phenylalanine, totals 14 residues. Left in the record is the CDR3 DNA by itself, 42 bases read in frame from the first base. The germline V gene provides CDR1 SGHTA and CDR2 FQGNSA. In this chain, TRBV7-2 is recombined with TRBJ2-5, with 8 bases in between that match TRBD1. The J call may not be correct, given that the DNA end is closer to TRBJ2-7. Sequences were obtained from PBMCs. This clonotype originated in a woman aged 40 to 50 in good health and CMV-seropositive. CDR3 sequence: CASSSRTGYYEQYF. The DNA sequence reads TGTGCCAGCAGCTCACGGACAGGGTACTACGAGCAGTACTTC.